A selection of T cell receptor beta chains follows, all from one sample in a study of T-cell reconstitution after alpha-beta-depleted transplantation in children. TCRdb re-analysed the PCR reads in MiXCR, keeping a single row per CDR3 protein. The sample shows 490,000 or so distinct CDR3 sequences, 9.5% to 15% of them seen only once. The material was PBMCs from the stem cell graft donor, obtained from the stem cell graft. The origin of the receptors is a human donor who donated a stem cell graft to a child with combined immunodeficiency. The CDR3 runs from the conserved cysteine through the conserved F or W. A D gene is named only where the DNA matches it firmly. Clone size is stated in some rows and not others, as once, few, many or a class when expanded.

j_call,d_call,v_call,cdr3_length,clone_size,cdr3_aa,cdr3_nt
TRBJ2-2,.,TRBV5-6,15,few,CASSFGSRDTGELFF,TGTGCCAGCAGCTTTGGTAGCCGAGACACCGGGGAGCTGTTTTTT
TRBJ2-3,TRBD1,TRBV20-1,15,.,CSARVFGQGADTQYF,TGCAGTGCTAGAGTCTTTGGACAGGGAGCAGATACGCAGTATTTT
TRBJ2-3,.,TRBV30,14,.,CAWEGGGGTDTQYF,TGTGCCTGGGAGGGAGGGGGCGGGACAGATACGCAGTATTTT
TRBJ2-4,.,TRBV12-3/TRBV12-4,13,many,CASSPSGEPIQYF,TGTGCCAGCAGCCCCTCGGGGGAGCCCATTCAGTACTTC
TRBJ1-1,.,TRBV4-3,15,.,CASSQVAASLREAFF,TGCGCCAGCAGCCAAGTGGCGGCCAGTCTTAGAGAAGCTTTCTTT
TRBJ2-1,TRBD1,TRBV7-2,14,few,CASSRGTGHNEQFF,TGTGCCAGCAGCAGAGGGACAGGGCACAATGAGCAGTTCTTC
TRBJ2-7,TRBD1,TRBV7-2,15,.,CASSLSWQGVREQYF,TGTGCCAGCAGCTTATCTTGGCAGGGGGTAAGAGAGCAGTACTTC
TRBJ2-2,.,TRBV3-1,15,few,CASSRPRGNTGELFF,TGTGCCAGCAGCCGTCCCCGGGGGAACACCGGGGAGCTGTTTTTT
TRBJ2-7,.,TRBV4-3,18,few,CASSQDKLGSERVYEQYF,TGCGCCAGCAGCCAAGATAAGCTGGGCAGCGAGCGGGTTTACGAGCAGTACTTC
TRBJ2-5,.,TRBV20-1,14,.,CSARDGGYQETQYF,TGCAGTGCTAGAGATGGGGGATACCAAGAGACCCAGTACTTC
TRBJ2-1,.,TRBV12-3/TRBV12-4,13,.,CASSLWGRNEQFF,TGTGCCAGCAGTTTATGGGGGCGGAATGAGCAGTTCTTC
TRBJ2-1,TRBD1,TRBV2,12,.,CASSEIGQGEFF,TGTGCCAGCAGTGAAATTGGACAGGGAGAGTTCTTC
TRBJ2-1,.,TRBV27,17,many,CATTPFLRGPIINEQFF,TGTGCCACCACACCCTTCTTACGGGGCCCCATTATCAATGAGCAGTTCTTC
TRBJ2-2,.,TRBV3-1,16,few,CASSQPPGVVTGELFF,TGTGCCAGCAGCCAACCTCCGGGTGTCGTCACCGGGGAGCTGTTTTTT
TRBJ1-2,TRBD1,TRBV7-2,15,.,CASSQTPPTGDGYTF,TGTGCCAGCAGCCAGACTCCGCCGACAGGGGATGGCTACACCTTC
TRBJ1-6,.,TRBV6-5,13,.,CASNPREDSPLHF,TGTGCCAGCAACCCCAGGGAGGATTCACCCCTCCACTTT
TRBJ2-5,TRBD2,TRBV6-2/TRBV6-3,15,many,CASSSVAGGQETQYF,TGTGCCAGCAGTTCCGTAGCGGGGGGGCAAGAGACCCAGTACTTC
TRBJ2-7,.,TRBV15,15,.,CATSTHIRGTYEQYF,TGTGCCACCAGCACCCATATCAGGGGAACCTACGAGCAGTACTTC
TRBJ2-3,.,TRBV20-1,11,many,CSARGAGTQYF,TGCAGTGCTCGGGGGGCCGGTACGCAGTATTTT
TRBJ2-3,.,TRBV5-1,14,many,CASKRTQPTDTQYF,TGCGCCAGCAAGCGGACACAGCCCACAGATACGCAGTATTTT
TRBJ1-4,.,TRBV12-3/TRBV12-4,17,few,CASSLGGRTFPNEKLFF,TGTGCCAGCAGTTTAGGGGGGCGCACGTTCCCTAATGAAAAACTGTTTTTT
TRBJ2-3,TRBD2,TRBV28,15,many,CASSLHNPGLAPQYF,TGTGCCAGCAGTTTACACAACCCCGGACTAGCCCCGCAGTATTTT
TRBJ2-3,TRBD2,TRBV10-3,17,few,CAISAVRTSGVTDTQYF,TGTGCCATCAGTGCCGTCAGGACTAGCGGGGTCACAGATACGCAGTATTTT
TRBJ2-5,.,TRBV15,16,few,CATSRDGRGLQETQYF,TGTGCCACCAGCAGAGATGGCCGAGGACTCCAAGAGACCCAGTACTTC
TRBJ2-2,.,TRBV12-3/TRBV12-4,17,.,CASSSLSQRGVTGELFF,TGTGCCAGCAGCTCCCTATCCCAGCGAGGGGTCACCGGGGAGCTGTTTTTT
TRBJ2-7,TRBD2,TRBV7-2,14,many,CASSLGLAAYEQYF,TGTGCCAGCAGCTTGGGACTAGCGGCCTACGAGCAGTACTTC
TRBJ2-1,.,TRBV20-1,16,.,CSARDWASDSYNEQFF,TGCAGTGCTAGAGATTGGGCTAGCGACTCCTACAATGAGCAGTTCTTC
TRBJ2-1,.,TRBV11-3,14,.,CASSPGLSTNEQFF,TGTGCCAGCAGCCCGGGATTATCCACTAATGAGCAGTTCTTC
TRBJ2-1,TRBD1,TRBV24-1,16,many,CATSDPRTGTYNEQFF,TGTGCCACCAGTGATCCACGGACAGGGACTTACAATGAGCAGTTCTTC
TRBJ2-1,.,TRBV12-5,16,few,CASGLVLDYGHNEQFF,TGTGCTAGTGGTTTGGTACTAGATTACGGTCACAATGAGCAGTTCTTC
TRBJ2-2,TRBD1,TRBV12-3/TRBV12-4,14,.,CATSGTGVTGELFF,TGTGCCACCTCCGGGACAGGGGTCACCGGGGAGCTGTTTTTT
TRBJ2-3,TRBD2,TRBV5-1,15,.,CASSLSGRAERTQYF,TGCGCCAGCAGCTTGAGCGGGAGGGCGGAAAGAACGCAGTATTTT
TRBJ2-1,TRBD2,TRBV6-2/TRBV6-3,16,.,CASSYGGEGLADEQFF,TGTGCCAGCAGTTACGGGGGTGAGGGACTAGCGGATGAGCAGTTCTTC
TRBJ2-5,.,TRBV7-9,17,.,CASSPPLLGAIQETQYF,TGTGCCAGCAGTCCGCCCCTACTTGGAGCGATACAAGAGACCCAGTACTTC
TRBJ2-7,.,TRBV30,13,.,CAWSVTSYHEQYF,TGTGCCTGGAGTGTAACCTCCTATCACGAGCAGTACTTC
TRBJ2-7,.,TRBV7-9,13,few,CASSRRDTYEQYF,TGTGCCAGCAGCCGCCGGGACACATACGAGCAGTACTTC
TRBJ2-1,.,TRBV6-5,13,many,CASSYSGVSTRFF,TGTGCCAGCAGTTACTCAGGGGTCAGTACTCGGTTCTTC
TRBJ2-2,.,TRBV7-8,17,.,CASSLGGEAFFTGELFF,TGTGCCAGCAGCTTAGGGGGGGAGGCCTTTTTCACCGGGGAGCTGTTTTTT
TRBJ2-1,TRBD2,TRBV7-2,12,.,CASSPLAGGDPF,TGTGCCAGCAGCCCGTTAGCGGGGGGGGATCCCTTC
TRBJ2-7,.,TRBV6-5,16,.,CASSLRAGTGPYEQYF,TGTGCCAGCAGCCTCCGGGCCGGGACTGGACCTTACGAGCAGTACTTC
TRBJ2-7,TRBD2,TRBV28,13,.,CATGGGYSYEQYF,TGTGCCACCGGGGGGGGATACTCCTACGAGCAGTACTTC
TRBJ2-4,.,TRBV3-1,14,.,CASSQELAKNIQYF,TGTGCCAGCAGCCAGGAGTTAGCCAAAAACATTCAGTACTTC
TRBJ1-4,.,TRBV28,14,many,CASSIGHSGEKLFF,TGTGCCAGCAGCATCGGCCATTCGGGCGAAAAACTGTTTTTT
TRBJ2-7,.,TRBV29-1,13,few,CSVEDLSGYEQYF,TGCAGCGTTGAAGACCTTAGCGGCTACGAGCAGTACTTC
TRBJ2-2,TRBD2,TRBV11-1,18,many,CASSPRTSGIRGTGELFF,TGTGCCAGCAGCCCAAGAACTAGCGGGATCAGAGGGACCGGGGAGCTGTTTTTT